This TCR beta chain was recorded in a study of blood T cell repertoires in COVID-19. Study at large: Donors in the United States, Italy and Spain gave samples during acute or convalescent COVID-19. T cells, B-cell-depleted T cells, or PBMCs provided the cDNA or gDNA that served as material.

Individuals drawn from 20 to 25 US areas were about 18 to 95 years old. Each participant's cohort was designated according to participant-reported clinical history. TCRdb keeps only in-frame clones here, not all; method: immunoSEQ multiplex PCR. This sample has about 440,000 clones; around nine tenths occur once, and the top ten carry about 2.1%. CDR1 and CDR2 from the germline V gene are MNHNY and SVGAGI (reference sequence). Trimming took 6 bases from V and 4 from J; bases not matched to a gene: 5. This CDR3 is 13 amino acids long. This rearrangement joins TRBV6-6 to TRBJ1-2, with 7 bases lining up with TRBD1. The sample consisted of PBMCs or T cells enriched from blood (not recorded which). The receptor was derived from a woman between 18 and 29 years old with acute COVID-19. In DNA form, the CDR3 reads TGTGCCAGCAGCCAGGGGGTCGGCTATGGCTACACCTTC. It codes for CASSQGVGYGYTF.